The 15 T cell receptor beta chains presented below share a single source sample, sequenced in a study of T cells in Graves' hyperthyroidism and ophthalmopathy. Regions amplified from RNA transcripts were the TCR beta CDR3 regions. When the TCR CDR3 underwent first-round RT-PCR, the HTBI primer set was used. Via MiXCR, TCRdb re-called the multiplex PCR reads, giving one row per CDR3 protein. The data show more than 350,000 distinct CDR3 sequences, 13% to 15% seen once. The sample comprised blood. These receptors originate from a woman aged 60 to 75 with Graves' ophthalmopathy.

The gene calls are TRBV9 and TRBJ2-7; the D is unclear. V was cut by 6 bases and J by 4 bases, with 20 bases left in between. Germline-derived CDR1 and CDR2 are SGDLS and YYNGEE. The CDR3 is 15 amino acids. The CDR3, as DNA: TGTGCCAGCACTATGGGTGGGGATTGGTCGTACGAGCAGTACTTC. Translated, it gives CASTMGGDWSYEQYF.

This clonotype was observed at least ten times. The chain recombines TRBV12-3 or TRBV12-4 with TRBJ2-7; either TRBD1 or TRBD2 may fit D (5 bases each). CDR3 length: 14 residues. Deletions cut 5 bases from V and 2 bases from J, with 13 bases between. CDR3 loop: CASSGAGNAYEQYF. In DNA, the CDR3 is TGTGCCAGCAGTGGGGCCGGGAATGCCTACGAGCAGTACTTC.

This chain links TRBV20-1 with TRBJ1-1; D not resolved. Germline assignment: CDR1 DFQATT and CDR2 SNEGSKA (reference sequence). The germline V and J ends were trimmed by 4 bases and 1 base, with 7 bases remaining between them. The CDR3 runs to 12 residues. CDR3 region: CSAMVANTEAFF. The CDR3 nucleotides are TGCAGTGCTATGGTAGCGAACACTGAAGCTTTCTTT.

The table lists this clonotype with many counts. In nucleotides, the CDR3 is TGCAGTGCTACCCATGGGACTAGCGGAAACACAGATACGCAGTATTTT. Translation: CSATHGTSGNTDTQYF. The V gene is TRBV20-1, the J gene TRBJ2-3, with 11 bases matching TRBD2. The germline V gene has CDR1 DFQATT and CDR2 SNEGSKA (reference sequence). This CDR3 is built from 16 residues. V was pared by 4 bases and J by 2 bases, with 8 bases of the junction left unmatched.

This clonotype was seen many times. The chain carries TRBV4-2 and TRBJ2-3; 10 positions match TRBD2. In germline, CDR1 is LGHNA, CDR2 YNFKEQ. The length of the CDR3 is 18 residues. With V trimmed by 0 bases and J by 1 base, 7 bases remained unmatched. CDR3 in DNA: TGTGCCAGCAGCCAAGATAAAGGACTAGCGGCCCGCACAGATACGCAGTATTTT. Residues: CASSQDKGLAARTDTQYF.

This clonotype has at least ten counts. The chain is built from TRBV11-2 and TRBJ2-3; D possibly corresponds to TRBD1 (6 bases). Germline V lookup: CDR1 SGHAT, CDR2 FQNNGV. V was pared by 5 bases and J by 7 bases, with 16 bases between. The CDR3 has 14 residues. The chain's CDR3 is CASSHSGQPHTQYF. In DNA form, the CDR3 reads TGTGCCAGCAGCCATTCAGGACAGCCGCATACGCAGTATTTT.

The J gene is TRBJ2-7, the V gene TRBV10-2; 13 positions match TRBD2. CDR3 size: 15 residues. Germline CDR1 is WSHSY and CDR2 is SAAADI. Trimming removed 2 bases from V and 7 bases from J; junction bases left unmatched: 5. The CDR3 loop reads CASSEGLAGAWEQYF. In nucleotides, the CDR3 is TGCGCCAGCAGTGAGGGACTAGCGGGGGCCTGGGAGCAGTACTTC.

This clonotype was detected many times. The J gene is TRBJ2-7, the V gene TRBV11-2, with 10 positions matching TRBD2. Germline CDR1 and CDR2: SGHAT and FQNNGV. J lost 3 bases, V lost 4 bases, and 3 bases had no gene match. This CDR3 is built from 14 residues. CDR3 region: CASSSERGGYEQYF. CDR3 DNA sequence: TGTGCCAGCAGCTCCGAGCGGGGGGGCTACGAGCAGTACTTC.

This clonotype was counted at least ten times. V is TRBV12-5 and J is TRBJ2-5; D possibly corresponds to TRBD2 (5 bases). V was cut by 5 bases and J by 5 bases, with 12 bases left in between. Germline assignment: CDR1 LGHNT and CDR2 FRNRAP. This CDR3 has 13 amino acids. The CDR3 nucleotides read TGTGCTAGTGGTCAGGAGGTTGACGAGACCCAGTACTTC. It codes for CASGQEVDETQYF.

Note on this clonotype: The junction departs from the called germline gene at one end, perhaps through a read error. The chain links TRBV11-2 to TRBJ2-7; a possible D gene is TRBD1 (5 bases). This CDR3 comprises 14 residues. Germline loops: CDR1 SGHAT, CDR2 FQNNGV. CDR3 residues: CASNLVPGLGEQYF. DNA for the CDR3: TGTGCCAGCAACTTAGTTCCAGGGCTGGGCGAGCAGTACTTC.

This clonotype was detected a few times. This sequence joins TRBV20-1 and TRBJ2-7; D is uncertain. V was pared by 5 bases and J by 6 bases, with 17 bases between. The CDR3 is 13 residues long. The V gene's germline CDR1 is DFQATT and CDR2 SNEGSKA (reference sequence). As DNA, the CDR3 is TGCAGTGCTGGCTTGGGATCGACGGTCGAGCAGTACTTC. Translated: CSAGLGSTVEQYF.

This clonotype was seen a few times. The V call is TRBV29-1, the J call TRBJ2-7, with D perhaps matching TRBD1 or TRBD2 (5 bases each). The CDR3 contains 12 residues. In germline, CDR1 is SQVTM, CDR2 ANQGSEA. V lost 2 bases and J lost 2, with 7 bases in between. For the CDR3, the DNA is TGCAGCGTTGAACAGGGAGCCTACGAGCAGTACTTC. Protein sequence: CSVEQGAYEQYF.

This clonotype was picked up many times. J is TRBJ2-3 and V is TRBV29-1; D is unresolved. The V end was cut by 4 bases, the J end by 2 bases, with 10 bases between. Germline V lookup: CDR1 SQVTM, CDR2 ANQGSEA. This CDR3 has 13 amino acids. The CDR3 DNA is TGCAGCGTTGGACGGGTCGTCACAGATACGCAGTATTTT. Amino acids: CSVGRVVTDTQYF.

This clonotype was seen many times. This chain links TRBV18 with TRBJ1-1; no clear D. Looked up from germline, CDR1 is KGHSH and CDR2 is LQKENI. V was pared by 3 bases and J by 0 bases, with 14 bases between. This CDR3 region has 16 residues. The CDR3 sequence is CASSPFGGRMNTEAFF. CDR3 sequence (DNA): TGTGCCAGCTCACCTTTTGGTGGCAGGATGAACACTGAAGCTTTCTTT.

There are many counts of this clonotype. The DNA of the CDR3 is TGTGCCAGCAGTTCCAACGACGAGCAGTACTTC. It specifies CASSSNDEQYF. The genes are TRBV6-1 and TRBJ2-7; D not certain. CDR1 is MNHNS, CDR2 SASEGT, per germline. This CDR3 contains 11 residues. V lost 5 bases and J 5 bases, leaving 7 bases between the germline ends.